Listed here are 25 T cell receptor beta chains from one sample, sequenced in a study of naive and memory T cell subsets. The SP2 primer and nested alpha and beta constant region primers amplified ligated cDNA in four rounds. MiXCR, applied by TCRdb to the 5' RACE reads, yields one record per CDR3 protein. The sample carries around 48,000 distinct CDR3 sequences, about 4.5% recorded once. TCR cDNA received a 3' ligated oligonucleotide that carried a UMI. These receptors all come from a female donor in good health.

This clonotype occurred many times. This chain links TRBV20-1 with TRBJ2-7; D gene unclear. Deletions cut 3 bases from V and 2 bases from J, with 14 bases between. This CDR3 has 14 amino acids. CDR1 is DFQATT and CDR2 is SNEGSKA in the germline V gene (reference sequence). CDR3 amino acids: CSASGSAGAYEQYF. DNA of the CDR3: TGCAGTGCTAGTGGCTCGGCAGGAGCCTACGAGCAGTACTTC.

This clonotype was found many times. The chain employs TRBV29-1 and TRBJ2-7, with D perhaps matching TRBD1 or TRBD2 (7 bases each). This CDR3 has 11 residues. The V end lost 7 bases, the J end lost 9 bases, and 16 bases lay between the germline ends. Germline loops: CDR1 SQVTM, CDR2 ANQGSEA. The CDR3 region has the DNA TGCAGCGCCCCAGGGGGGGATCGGCAGTACTTC. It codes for CSAPGGDRQYF.

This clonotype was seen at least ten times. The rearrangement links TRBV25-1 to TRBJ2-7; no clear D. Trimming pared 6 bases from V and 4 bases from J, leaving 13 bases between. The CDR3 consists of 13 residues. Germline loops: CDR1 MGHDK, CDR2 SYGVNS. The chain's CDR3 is CASRGYLFYEQYF. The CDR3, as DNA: TGTGCCAGCAGAGGATACCTCTTTTACGAGCAGTACTTC.

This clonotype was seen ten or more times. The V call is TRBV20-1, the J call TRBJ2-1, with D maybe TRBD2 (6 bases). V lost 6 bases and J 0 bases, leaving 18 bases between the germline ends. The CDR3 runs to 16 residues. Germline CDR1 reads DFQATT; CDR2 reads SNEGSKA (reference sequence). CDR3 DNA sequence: TGCAGTGCGAGGACCTTGGGGACTTACTCCTACAATGAGCAGTTCTTC. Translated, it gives CSARTLGTYSYNEQFF.

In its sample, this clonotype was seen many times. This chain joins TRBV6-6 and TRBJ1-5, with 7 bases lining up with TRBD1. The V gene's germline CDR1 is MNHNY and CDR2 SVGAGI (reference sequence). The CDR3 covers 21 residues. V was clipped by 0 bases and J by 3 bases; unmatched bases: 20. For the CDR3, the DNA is TGTGCCAGCAGTTACTCAACAGGGGTCAAACTGGGCGCTTCATCCAATCAGCCCCAGCATTTT. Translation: CASSYSTGVKLGASSNQPQHF.

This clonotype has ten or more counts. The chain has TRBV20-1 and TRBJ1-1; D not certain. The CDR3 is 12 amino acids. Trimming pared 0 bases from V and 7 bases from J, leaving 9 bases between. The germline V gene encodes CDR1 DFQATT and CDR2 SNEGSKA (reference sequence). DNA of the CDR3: TGCAGTGCTAGAGATCGGCAGAATGAAGCTTTCTTT. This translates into CSARDRQNEAFF.

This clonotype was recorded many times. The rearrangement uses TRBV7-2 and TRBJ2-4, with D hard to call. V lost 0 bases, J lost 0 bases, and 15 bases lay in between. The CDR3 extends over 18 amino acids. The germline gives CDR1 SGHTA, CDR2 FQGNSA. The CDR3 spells CASSLAGIQTLAKNIQYF. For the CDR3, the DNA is TGTGCCAGCAGCTTAGCAGGGATTCAAACTTTAGCCAAAAACATTCAGTACTTC.

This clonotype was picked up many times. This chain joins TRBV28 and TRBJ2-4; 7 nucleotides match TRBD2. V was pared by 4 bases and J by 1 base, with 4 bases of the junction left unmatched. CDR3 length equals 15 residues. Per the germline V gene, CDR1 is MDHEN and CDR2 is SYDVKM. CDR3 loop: CASSSREFAKNIQYF. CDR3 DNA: TGTGCCAGCAGTTCGCGGGAGTTTGCCAAAAACATTCAGTACTTC.

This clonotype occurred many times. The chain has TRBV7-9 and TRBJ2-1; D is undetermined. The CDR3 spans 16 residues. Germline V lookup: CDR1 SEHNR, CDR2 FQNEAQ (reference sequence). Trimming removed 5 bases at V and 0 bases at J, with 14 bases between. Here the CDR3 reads CASSPNSGSSYNEQFF. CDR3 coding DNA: TGTGCCAGCAGCCCCAATTCGGGTAGCTCCTACAATGAGCAGTTCTTC.

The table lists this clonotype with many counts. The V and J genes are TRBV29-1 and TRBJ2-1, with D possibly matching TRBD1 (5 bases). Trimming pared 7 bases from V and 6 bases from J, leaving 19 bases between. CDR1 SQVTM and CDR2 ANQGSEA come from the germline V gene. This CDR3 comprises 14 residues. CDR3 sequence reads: CSGGETVTSNEQFF. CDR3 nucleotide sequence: TGCAGCGGAGGCGAGACAGTGACATCCAATGAGCAGTTCTTC.

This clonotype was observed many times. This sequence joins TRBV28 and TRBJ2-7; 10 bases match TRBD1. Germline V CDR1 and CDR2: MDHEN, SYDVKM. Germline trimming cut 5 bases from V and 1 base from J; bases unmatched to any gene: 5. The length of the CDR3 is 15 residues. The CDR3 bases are TGTGCCAGCAGTCCCGGGACAGGGGCTTCCTACGAGCAGTACTTC. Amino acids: CASSPGTGASYEQYF.

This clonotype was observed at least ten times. CDR3 in amino acids: CASSYPASGRASNEQFF. CDR3 DNA sequence: TGTGCCAGCAGTTACCCAGCTAGCGGGAGGGCCAGTAATGAGCAGTTCTTC. The chain uses TRBV6-2 or TRBV6-3 and TRBJ2-1; 12 bases map to TRBD2. Germline CDR1 is MNHEY and CDR2 is SVGEGT. V gave up 2 bases and J gave up 7 bases; unmatched junction bases: 9. CDR3 length: 17 residues.

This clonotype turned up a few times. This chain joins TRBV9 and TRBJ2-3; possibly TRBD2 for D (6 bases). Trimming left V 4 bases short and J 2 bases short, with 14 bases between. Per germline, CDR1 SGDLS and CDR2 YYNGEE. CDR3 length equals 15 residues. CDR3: CASSLRDSLTDTQYF. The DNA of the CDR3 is TGTGCCAGCAGCCTTCGGGACTCGCTCACAGATACGCAGTATTTT.

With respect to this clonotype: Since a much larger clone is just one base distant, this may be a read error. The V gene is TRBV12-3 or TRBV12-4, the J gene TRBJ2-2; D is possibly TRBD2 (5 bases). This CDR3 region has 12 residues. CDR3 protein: CASSSRAGEPFF. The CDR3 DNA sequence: TGTGCCAGCAGCTCTAGAGCCGGGGAGCCGTTTTTT.

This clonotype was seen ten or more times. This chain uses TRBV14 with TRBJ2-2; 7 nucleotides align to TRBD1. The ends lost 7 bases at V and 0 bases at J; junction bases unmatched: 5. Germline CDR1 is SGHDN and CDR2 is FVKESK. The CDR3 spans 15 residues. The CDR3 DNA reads TGTGCCAGCAAGGACAGGCTTTCGAACACCGGGGAGCTGTTTTTT. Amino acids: CASKDRLSNTGELFF.

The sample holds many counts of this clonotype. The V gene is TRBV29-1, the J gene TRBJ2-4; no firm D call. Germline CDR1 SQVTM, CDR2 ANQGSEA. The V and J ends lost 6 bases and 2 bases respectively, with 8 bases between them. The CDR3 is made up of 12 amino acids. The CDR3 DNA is TGCAGCGTACTGATAACCAAAAACATTCAGTACTTC. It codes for CSVLITKNIQYF.

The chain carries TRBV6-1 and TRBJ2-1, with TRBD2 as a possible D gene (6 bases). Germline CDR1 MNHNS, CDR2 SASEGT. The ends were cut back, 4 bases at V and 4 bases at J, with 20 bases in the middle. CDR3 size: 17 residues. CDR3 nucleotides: TGTGCCAGCAGTGCCCGGGGGATCAGTGGTGTGTACAATGAGCAGTTCTTC. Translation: CASSARGISGVYNEQFF.

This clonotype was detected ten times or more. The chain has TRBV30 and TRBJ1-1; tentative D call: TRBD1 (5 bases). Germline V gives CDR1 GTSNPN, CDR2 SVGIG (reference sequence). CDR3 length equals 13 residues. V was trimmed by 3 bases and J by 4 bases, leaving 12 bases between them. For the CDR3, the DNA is TGTGCCTGGAGGCGGGCAGGGCTCACTGAAGCTTTCTTT. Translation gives CAWRRAGLTEAFF.

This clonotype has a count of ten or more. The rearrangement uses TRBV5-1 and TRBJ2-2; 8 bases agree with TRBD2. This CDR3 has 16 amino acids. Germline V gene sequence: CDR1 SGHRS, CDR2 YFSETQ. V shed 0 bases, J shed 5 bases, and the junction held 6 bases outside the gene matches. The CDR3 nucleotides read TGCGCCAGCAGCTTGGATGGTAGCGGGATGACCGGGGAGCTGTTTTTT. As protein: CASSLDGSGMTGELFF. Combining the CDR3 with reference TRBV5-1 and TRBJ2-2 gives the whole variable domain KAGVTQTPRYLIKTRGQQVTLSCSPISGHRSVSWYQQTPGQGLQFLFEYFSETQRNKGNFPGRFSGRQFSNSRSEMNVSTLELGDSALYLCASSLDGSGMTGELFFGEGSRLTVL.

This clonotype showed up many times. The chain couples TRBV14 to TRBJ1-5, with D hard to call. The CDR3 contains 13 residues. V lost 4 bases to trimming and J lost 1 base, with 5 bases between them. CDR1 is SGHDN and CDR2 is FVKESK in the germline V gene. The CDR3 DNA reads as TGTGCCAGCAGCCGAGGGAGCAATCAGCCCCAGCATTTT. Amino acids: CASSRGSNQPQHF.

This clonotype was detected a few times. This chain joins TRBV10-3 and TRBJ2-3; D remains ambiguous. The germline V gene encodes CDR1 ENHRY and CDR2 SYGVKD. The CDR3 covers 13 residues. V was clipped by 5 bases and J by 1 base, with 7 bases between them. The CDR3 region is CAISPGGTDTQYF. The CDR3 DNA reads TGTGCCATCAGTCCTGGCGGCACAGATACGCAGTATTTT.

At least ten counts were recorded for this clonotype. The CDR3 nucleotides read TGCAGCGTTGGGGGACAGGGCTACGAGCAGTACTTC. This encodes CSVGGQGYEQYF. The chain joins TRBV29-1 to TRBJ2-7; 9 positions agree with TRBD1. Trimming took 4 bases from V and 3 from J; bases not matched to a gene: 1. Germline assignment: CDR1 SQVTM and CDR2 ANQGSEA. This CDR3 is 12 amino acids long.

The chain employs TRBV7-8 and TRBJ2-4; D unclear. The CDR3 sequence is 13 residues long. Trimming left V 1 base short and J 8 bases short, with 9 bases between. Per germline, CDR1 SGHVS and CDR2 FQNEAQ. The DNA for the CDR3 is TGTGCCAGCAGCTTAGGACGCGTGGACATTCAGTACTTC. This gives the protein CASSLGRVDIQYF.

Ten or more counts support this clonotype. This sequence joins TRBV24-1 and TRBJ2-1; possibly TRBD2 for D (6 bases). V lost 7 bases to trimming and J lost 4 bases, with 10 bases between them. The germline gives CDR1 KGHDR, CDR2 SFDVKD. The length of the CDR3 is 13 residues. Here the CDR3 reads CATSRDSYNEQFF. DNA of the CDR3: TGTGCCACCAGCCGGGACTCTTACAATGAGCAGTTCTTC.

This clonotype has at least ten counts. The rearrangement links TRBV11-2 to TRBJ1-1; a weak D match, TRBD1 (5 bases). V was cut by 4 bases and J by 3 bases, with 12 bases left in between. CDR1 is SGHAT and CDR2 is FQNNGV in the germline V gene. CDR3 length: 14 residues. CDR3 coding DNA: TGTGCCAGCAGCTGGGGGTCTGGGTACACTGAAGCTTTCTTT. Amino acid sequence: CASSWGSGYTEAFF.